This T cell receptor beta chain was profiled in a study of cytomegalovirus exposure and HLA in healthy donors. Note on this clone: Antigen unknown.

Clones were read by immunoSEQ multiplex PCR, and TCRdb kept only the in-frame ones, dropping some. This table has approximately 260,000 clones, around 87% appearing once. Regarding the study as a whole: Researchers catalogued under 200 TCR beta chains as cytomegalovirus-associated.

The TCR originated in a woman in her 30s in good health and CMV-seropositive. Sequencing was carried out using PBMCs.

CDR3 sequence reads: CASNPGTATYEQYF. The CDR3 DNA is TGTGCCAGCAACCCCGGGACAGCAACCTACGAGCAGTACTTC. V gene TRBV9 combines with J gene TRBJ2-7; 7 bases line up with TRBD1. Germline CDR1 and CDR2: SGDLS and YYNGEE. The length of the CDR3 is 14 residues. Trimming at V came to 6 bases and at J to 2 bases, leaving 8 bases not matched to a gene.